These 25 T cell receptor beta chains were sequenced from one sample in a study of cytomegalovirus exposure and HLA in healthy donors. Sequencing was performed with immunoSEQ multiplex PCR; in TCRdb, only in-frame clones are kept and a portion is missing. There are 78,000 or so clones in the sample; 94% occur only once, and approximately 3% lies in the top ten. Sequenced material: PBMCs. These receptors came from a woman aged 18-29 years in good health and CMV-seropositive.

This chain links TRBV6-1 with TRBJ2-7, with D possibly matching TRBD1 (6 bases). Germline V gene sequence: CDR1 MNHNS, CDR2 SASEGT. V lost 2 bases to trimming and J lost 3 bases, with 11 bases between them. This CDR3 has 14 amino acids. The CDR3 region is CASSEQQGYYEQYF. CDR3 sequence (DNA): TGTGCCAGCAGTGAACAACAGGGTTACTACGAGCAGTACTTC.

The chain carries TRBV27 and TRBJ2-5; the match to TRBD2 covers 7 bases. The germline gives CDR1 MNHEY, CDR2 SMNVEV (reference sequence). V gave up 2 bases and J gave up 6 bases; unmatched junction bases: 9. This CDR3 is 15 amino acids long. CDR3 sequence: CASSLKRGVIKTQYF. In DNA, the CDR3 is TGTGCCAGCAGTTTAAAACGGGGGGTCATAAAGACCCAGTACTTC.

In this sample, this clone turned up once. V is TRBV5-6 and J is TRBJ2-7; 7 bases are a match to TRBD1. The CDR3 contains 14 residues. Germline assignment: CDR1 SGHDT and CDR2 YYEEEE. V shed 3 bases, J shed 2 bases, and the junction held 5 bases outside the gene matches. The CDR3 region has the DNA TGTGCCAGCAGCTACCAGACAGGGACCTACGAGCAGTACTTC. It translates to CASSYQTGTYEQYF.

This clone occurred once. The CDR3: CASSPFLTSGRSYNEQFF. CDR3 DNA sequence: TGTGCCAGCAGCCCCTTCCTGACTAGCGGGAGGTCCTACAATGAGCAGTTCTTC. The V and J genes are TRBV11-2 and TRBJ2-1, with TRBD2 matching over 13 bases. Germline-derived CDR1 and CDR2 are SGHAT and FQNNGV. This CDR3 region has 18 residues. V trimming: 5 bases; J trimming: 1 base; junction bases outside the gene matches: 8.

The CDR3 is CASSQVRGSGNTIYF. CDR3 nucleotide sequence: TGCGCCAGCAGCCAAGTTAGGGGGTCTGGAAACACCATATATTTT. V is TRBV4-1 and J is TRBJ1-3; a weak D match, TRBD1 (6 bases). V was shortened by 1 base and J by 1 base, with 8 bases between the two germline ends. CDR1 is MGHRA, CDR2 YSYEKL, per germline. The CDR3 covers 15 residues.

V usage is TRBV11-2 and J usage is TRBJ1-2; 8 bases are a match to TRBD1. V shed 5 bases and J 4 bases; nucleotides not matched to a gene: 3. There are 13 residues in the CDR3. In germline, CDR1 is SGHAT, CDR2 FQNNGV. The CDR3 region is CASSPDRAYGYTF. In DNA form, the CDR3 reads TGTGCCAGCAGCCCGGACAGGGCCTATGGCTACACCTTC.

This CDR3 is CASSVLAGGLVEQFF. The CDR3 DNA is TGTGCCAGCAGCGTACTAGCGGGAGGACTTGTTGAGCAGTTCTTC. The V and J genes are TRBV9 and TRBJ2-1, with 11 bases aligning to TRBD2. The CDR3 consists of 15 residues. From germline, CDR1 is SGDLS and CDR2 YYNGEE. Trimming took 1 base from V and 9 from J; bases not matched to a gene: 6.

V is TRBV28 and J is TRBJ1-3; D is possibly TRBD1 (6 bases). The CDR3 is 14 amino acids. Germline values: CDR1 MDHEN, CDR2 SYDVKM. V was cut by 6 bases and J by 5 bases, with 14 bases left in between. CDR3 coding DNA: TGTGCCAGCAGGAACGACAGGTTGCGAAACACCATATATTTT. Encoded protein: CASRNDRLRNTIYF.

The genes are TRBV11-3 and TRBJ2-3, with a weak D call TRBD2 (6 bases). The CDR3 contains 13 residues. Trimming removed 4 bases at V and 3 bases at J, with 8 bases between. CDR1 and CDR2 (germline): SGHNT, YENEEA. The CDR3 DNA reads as TGTGCCAGCAGCTCAGGAGGGACAGATACGCAGTATTTT. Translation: CASSSGGTDTQYF.

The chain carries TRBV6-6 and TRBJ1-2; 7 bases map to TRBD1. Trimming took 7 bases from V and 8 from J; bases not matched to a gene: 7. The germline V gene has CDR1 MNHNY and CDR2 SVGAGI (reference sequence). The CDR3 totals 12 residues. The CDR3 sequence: CASITGAGGYTF. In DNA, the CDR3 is TGTGCCAGCATTACAGGGGCGGGCGGCTACACCTTC.

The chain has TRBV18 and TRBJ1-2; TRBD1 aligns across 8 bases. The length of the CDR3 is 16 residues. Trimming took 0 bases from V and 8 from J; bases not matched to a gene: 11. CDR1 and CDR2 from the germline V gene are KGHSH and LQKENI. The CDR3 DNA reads TGTGCCAGCTCACCACCGTCGACAGGGGTCCCGAAAGGCTACACCTTC. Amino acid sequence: CASSPPSTGVPKGYTF.

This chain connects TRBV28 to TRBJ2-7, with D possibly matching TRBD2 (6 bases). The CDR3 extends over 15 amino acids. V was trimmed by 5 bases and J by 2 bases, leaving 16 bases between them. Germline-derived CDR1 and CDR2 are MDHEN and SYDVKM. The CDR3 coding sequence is TGTGCCAGCAGTCCACTCCGGTGGGGGGCCTACGAGCAGTACTTC. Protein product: CASSPLRWGAYEQYF.

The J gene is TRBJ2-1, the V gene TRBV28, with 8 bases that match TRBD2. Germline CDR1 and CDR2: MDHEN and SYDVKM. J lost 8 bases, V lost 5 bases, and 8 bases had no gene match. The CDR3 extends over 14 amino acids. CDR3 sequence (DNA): TGTGCCAGCAGTCCTAGCGGGCCCCCGCATGAGCAGTTCTTC. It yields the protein CASSPSGPPHEQFF.

CDR3 amino acids: CASSPNAGLAAYEQYF. CDR3 DNA sequence: TGTGCCAGCAGCCCAAATGCGGGACTAGCGGCCTACGAGCAGTACTTC. The chain links TRBV5-5 to TRBJ2-7; 11 bases align to TRBD2. The CDR3 runs 16 residues. The trim removed 4 bases at V and 2 bases at J, leaving 8 bases unmatched. Germline V CDR1 and CDR2: SGHKS, YYEKEE (reference sequence).

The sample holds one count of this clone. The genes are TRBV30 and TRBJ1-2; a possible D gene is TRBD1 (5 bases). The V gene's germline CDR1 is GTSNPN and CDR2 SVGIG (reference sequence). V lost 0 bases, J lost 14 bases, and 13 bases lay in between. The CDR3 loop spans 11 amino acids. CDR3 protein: CAWSVGRGKTF. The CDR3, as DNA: TGTGCCTGGAGTGTTGGCCGGGGGAAGACCTTC.

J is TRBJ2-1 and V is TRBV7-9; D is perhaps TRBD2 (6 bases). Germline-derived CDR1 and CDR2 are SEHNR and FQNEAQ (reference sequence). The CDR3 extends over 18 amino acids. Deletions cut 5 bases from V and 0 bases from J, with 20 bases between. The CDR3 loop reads CASSPARIAVSSYNEQFF. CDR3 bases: TGTGCCAGCAGCCCCGCCCGGATAGCGGTGAGCTCCTACAATGAGCAGTTCTTC.

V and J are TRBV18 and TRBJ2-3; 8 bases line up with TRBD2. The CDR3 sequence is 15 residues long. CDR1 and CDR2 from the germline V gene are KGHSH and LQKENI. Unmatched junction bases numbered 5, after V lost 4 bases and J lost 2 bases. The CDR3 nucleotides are TGTGCCAGCTCACAACTAGCGGACCCCACAGATACGCAGTATTTT. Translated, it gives CASSQLADPTDTQYF. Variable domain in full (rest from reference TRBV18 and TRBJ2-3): NAGVMQNPRHLVRRRGQEARLRCSPMKGHSHVYWYRQLPEEGLKFMVYLQKENIIDESGMPKERFSAEFPKEGPSILRIQQVVRGDSAAYFCASSQLADPTDTQYFGPGTRLTVL.

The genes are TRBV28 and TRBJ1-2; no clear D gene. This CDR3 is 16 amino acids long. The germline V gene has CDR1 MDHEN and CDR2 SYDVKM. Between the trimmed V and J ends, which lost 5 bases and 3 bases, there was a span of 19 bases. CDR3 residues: CASSPPKGGGYYGYTF. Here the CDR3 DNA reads TGTGCCAGCAGTCCCCCTAAAGGCGGAGGCTACTATGGCTACACCTTC.

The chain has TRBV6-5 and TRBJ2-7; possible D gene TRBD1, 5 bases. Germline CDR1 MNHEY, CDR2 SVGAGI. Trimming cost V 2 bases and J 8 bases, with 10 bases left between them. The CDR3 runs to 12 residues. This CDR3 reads CASSYVQGKQYF. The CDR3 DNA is TGTGCCAGCAGTTACGTTCAGGGCAAGCAGTACTTC.

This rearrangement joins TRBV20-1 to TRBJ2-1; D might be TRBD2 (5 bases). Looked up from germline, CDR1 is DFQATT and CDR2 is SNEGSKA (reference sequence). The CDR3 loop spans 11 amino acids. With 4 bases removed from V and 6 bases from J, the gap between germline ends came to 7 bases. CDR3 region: CSATRGNEQFF. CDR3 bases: TGCAGTGCTACCCGGGGCAATGAGCAGTTCTTC.

The CDR3 region has the DNA TGTGCCTGGAGGGGACTGAACTCCTACGAGCAGTACTTC. Protein product: CAWRGLNSYEQYF. The chain has TRBV30 and TRBJ2-7, with a weak D call TRBD2 (6 bases). The CDR3 is 13 amino acids. The germline gives CDR1 GTSNPN, CDR2 SVGIG (reference sequence). The V and J ends lost 3 bases and 0 bases respectively, with 9 bases between them.

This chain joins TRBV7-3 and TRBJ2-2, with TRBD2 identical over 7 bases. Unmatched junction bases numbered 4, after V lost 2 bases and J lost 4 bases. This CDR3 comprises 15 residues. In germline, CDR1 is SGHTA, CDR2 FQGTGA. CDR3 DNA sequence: TGTGCCAGCAGCTTAGGACTAGTTTCCACCGGGGAGCTGTTTTTT. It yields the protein CASSLGLVSTGELFF. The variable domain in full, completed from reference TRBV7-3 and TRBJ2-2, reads GAGVSQTPSNKVTEKGKYVELRCDPISGHTALYWYRQSLGQGPEFLIYFQGTGAADDSGLPNDRFFAVRPEGSVSTLKIQRTERGDSAVYLCASSLGLVSTGELFFGEGSRLTVL.

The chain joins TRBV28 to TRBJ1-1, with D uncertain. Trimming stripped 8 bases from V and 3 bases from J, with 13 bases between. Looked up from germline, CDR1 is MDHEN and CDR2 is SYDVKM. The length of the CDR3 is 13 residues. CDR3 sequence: CASGLGLHTEAFF. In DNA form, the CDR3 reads TGTGCCAGCGGGCTAGGACTTCACACTGAAGCTTTCTTT.

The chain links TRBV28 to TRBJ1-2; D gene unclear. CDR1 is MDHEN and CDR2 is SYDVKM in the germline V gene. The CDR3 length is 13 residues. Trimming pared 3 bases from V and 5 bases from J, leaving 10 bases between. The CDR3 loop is CASSFVRRYGYTF. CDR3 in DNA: TGTGCCAGCAGTTTTGTGAGGAGGTATGGCTACACCTTC.

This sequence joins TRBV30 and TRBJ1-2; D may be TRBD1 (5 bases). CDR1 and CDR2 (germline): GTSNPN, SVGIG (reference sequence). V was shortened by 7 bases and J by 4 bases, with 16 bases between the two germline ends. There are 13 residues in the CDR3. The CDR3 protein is CAFRVLVSYGYTF. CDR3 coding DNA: TGTGCCTTCAGGGTGTTGGTCTCCTATGGCTACACCTTC.